The 28 T cell receptor beta chains reported below all come from one sample, sequenced in a study of blood T cells in healthy people across ages. Sample-barcoded 5' priming and a J-beta primer mix drove a second PCR of about 6 to 12 cycles. A single record per CDR3 protein comes from TCRdb applying MiXCR to the 5' RACE reads. Of 800,000 to 950,000 distinct CDR3 sequences in the sample, just under 30% were seen once. The sample also formed part of further work on T cells of mothers and their children.

The sequencing sample was made of blood. These TCRs come from a woman aged 40-49 years in good health.

This clonotype was detected a few times. The chain carries TRBV4-3 and TRBJ2-4, with 13 bases lining up with TRBD2. The germline V gene encodes CDR1 LGHNA and CDR2 YSLEER. The CDR3 is 17 residues long. V lost 1 base, J lost 6 bases, and 6 bases stayed unmatched. The CDR3: CASSQALAGGRANIQYF. In DNA form, the CDR3 reads TGCGCCAGCAGCCAAGCACTAGCGGGGGGGAGGGCAAACATTCAGTACTTC.

The CDR3: CASSQDPRLAGSQETQYF. CDR3 sequence (DNA): TGTGCCAGCAGCCAAGATCCCCGGCTAGCGGGGAGCCAAGAGACCCAGTACTTC. V is TRBV3-1 and J is TRBJ2-5, with 9 bases identical to TRBD2. V lost 0 bases and J lost 1; bases outside the gene matches: 9. Germline loops: CDR1 LGHDT, CDR2 YNNKEL (reference sequence). This CDR3 spans 18 amino acids.

As concerns this clonotype: A much larger clonotype is one base distant, so this may be a read error. The gene calls are TRBV2 and TRBJ1-5, with D hard to call. V was cut by 6 bases and J by 2 bases, with 14 bases left in between. CDR1 and CDR2 (germline): SNHLY, FYNNEI. The CDR3 sequence is 15 residues long. The CDR3: CASRSDGDGNQPQHF. The CDR3 nucleotides read TGTGCCAGCAGATCGGACGGGGATGGCAATCAGCCCCAGCATTTT.

V gene TRBV12-3 or TRBV12-4 combines with J gene TRBJ2-7; maybe TRBD1 (5 bases). This CDR3 spans 14 amino acids. Deletions cut 0 bases from V and 2 bases from J, with 8 bases between. CDR3 nucleotide sequence: TGTGCCAGCAGTTTAGCACAGGTACCCTACGAGCAGTACTTC. Residues: CASSLAQVPYEQYF.

This clonotype was seen more than once but under ten times. This chain joins TRBV5-6 and TRBJ1-6; D is ambiguous. V shed 1 base and J shed 5 bases, with 13 bases lying between them. Per germline, CDR1 SGHDT and CDR2 YYEEEE. This CDR3 is 16 amino acids long. For the CDR3, the DNA is TGTGCCAGCAGCTTGTTAGGAGGTCCTGATAATTCACCCCTCCACTTT. Protein: CASSLLGGPDNSPLHF. Full variable domain (outside the CDR3, taken from reference TRBV5-6 and TRBJ1-6): DAGVTQSPTHLIKTRGQQVTLRCSPKSGHDTVSWYQQALGQGPQFIFQYYEEEERQRGNFPDRFSGHQFPNYSSELNVNALLLGDSALYLCASSLLGGPDNSPLHFGNGTRLTVT.

This clonotype was seen a few times. The V call is TRBV5-1, the J call TRBJ2-4, with D perhaps matching TRBD2 (6 bases). The J call may be wrong; the DNA end is better matched by TRBJ2-7. Germline V gene sequence: CDR1 SGHRS, CDR2 YFSETQ. This CDR3 has 13 residues. The CDR3 loop reads CASSLRREHEQYF. As DNA, the CDR3 is TGCGCCAGCAGCTTGAGGAGGGAACACGAGCAGTACTTC.

This clonotype was counted at least ten times. A clone one base away is much larger, so this may be a read error. V gene TRBV3-1 combines with J gene TRBJ2-7; TRBD1 matches at 7 bases. CDR3 length: 14 residues. The junction had 6 bases not matched to a gene; V was cut back by 5 bases and J by 2 bases. CDR1 is LGHDT and CDR2 is YNNKEL in the germline V gene (reference sequence). CDR3 DNA sequence: TGTGCCAGCAGCTCCGGGACAGTGGCCTACGAGCAGTACTTC. Its translation: CASSSGTVAYEQYF.

V is TRBV6-5 and J is TRBJ2-7; the D is unclear. This CDR3 region has 14 residues. The germline V gene encodes CDR1 MNHEY and CDR2 SVGAGI. Trimming pared 0 bases from V and 2 bases from J, leaving 8 bases between. The CDR3 here is CASSYSPGAYEQYF. CDR3 sequence (DNA): TGTGCCAGCAGTTACTCGCCGGGCGCCTACGAGCAGTACTTC.

In nucleotides, the CDR3 is TGTGCCAGCAGTTCCCGACAGGATTCCACCGGGGAGCTGTTTTTT. Residues: CASSSRQDSTGELFF. The V and J genes are TRBV27 and TRBJ2-2, with D possibly matching TRBD1 (6 bases). The CDR3 extends over 15 amino acids. V lost 4 bases, J lost 4 bases, and 13 bases lay in between. The V gene's germline CDR1 is MNHEY and CDR2 SMNVEV (reference sequence).

The sample holds many counts of this clonotype. The chain joins TRBV7-9 to TRBJ2-7; D perhaps matches TRBD2 (6 bases). CDR1 is SEHNR, CDR2 FQNEAQ, per germline (reference sequence). The germline V and J ends were trimmed by 4 bases and 3 bases, with 22 bases remaining between them. CDR3 length: 17 amino acids. The CDR3 is CASSSGIGGARNYEQYF. DNA for the CDR3: TGTGCCAGCAGCTCTGGGATCGGAGGGGCGAGGAACTACGAGCAGTACTTC.

The table lists this clonotype with many counts. The rearrangement links TRBV20-1 to TRBJ2-5; a possible D gene is TRBD1 (6 bases). Germline lookup yields CDR1 DFQATT and CDR2 SNEGSKA (reference sequence). The germline V and J ends were trimmed by 1 base and 6 bases, with 24 bases remaining between them. The CDR3 has 17 residues. The CDR3 bases are TGCAGTGCTAGAGGCCTTGAAAAACCGGGACACGAGAAGACCCAGTACTTC. It specifies CSARGLEKPGHEKTQYF.

This chain links TRBV20-1 with TRBJ1-1; 8 nucleotides agree with TRBD1. Losses at the gene ends were 0 bases for V and 5 bases for J; bases not matched to a gene: 5. Germline lookup yields CDR1 DFQATT and CDR2 SNEGSKA (reference sequence). The CDR3 has 14 residues. CDR3 nucleotides: TGCAGTGCTAGAGATGACAGGGGTCGAACTGAAGCTTTCTTT. Translating it yields CSARDDRGRTEAFF.

In its sample, this clonotype was seen a few times. The rearrangement uses TRBV28 and TRBJ2-5; the D call may be TRBD1 or TRBD2 (6 bases each). The closer fit of TRBJ2-7 to the DNA end suggests the J call may be wrong. Germline lookup yields CDR1 MDHEN and CDR2 SYDVKM. CDR3 length: 13 residues. This CDR3 is CASRSRGPYEQYF. The CDR3 DNA follows: TGTGCCAGCAGGTCCCGGGGGCCCTACGAGCAGTACTTC.

In regard to this clonotype: Mismatch with germline at one junction end may stem from a read error. The CDR3 reads CATSVLGPGIDNEQYF. Here the CDR3 DNA reads TGTGCCACCAGTGTTTTGGGGCCCGGAATTGACAATGAGCAGTACTTC. The gene calls are TRBV24-1 and TRBJ2-1; possible D gene TRBD1, 5 bases. The end of the DNA aligns better with TRBJ2-7, so the J call may be wrong. The CDR3 runs to 16 residues. The germline V gene has CDR1 KGHDR and CDR2 SFDVKD.

This clonotype was detected ten times or more. The chain recombines TRBV7-2 with TRBJ2-6; 7 bases are a match to TRBD2. This CDR3 is 16 amino acids long. Per germline, CDR1 SGHTA and CDR2 FQGNSA. Trimming at V came to 5 bases and at J to 4 bases, leaving 8 bases not matched to a gene. The CDR3 is CASSAGVEAGANVLTF. Written as DNA, the CDR3 is TGTGCCAGCAGCGCGGGGGTAGAAGCCGGGGCCAACGTCCTGACTTTC.

Turning to this clonotype: Since the CDR3 does not end with the conserved phenylalanine or tryptophan, this likely comes from a read error. V is TRBV5-1 and J is TRBJ2-5; TRBD2 agrees at 9 bases. The germline V gene has CDR1 SGHRS and CDR2 YFSETQ. The trim removed 4 bases at V and 5 bases at J, leaving 6 bases unmatched. The CDR3 length is 14 residues. The CDR3 DNA is TGCGCCAGCAGCACCGGGACTAGCCGTGAGACCCAGTACATC. It encodes CASSTGTSRETQYI.

The chain couples TRBV28 to TRBJ2-1; D uncertain. CDR1 and CDR2 (germline): MDHEN, SYDVKM. The CDR3 has 15 amino acids. V lost 6 bases, J lost 10 bases, and 22 bases lay in between. This CDR3 is CASRIRFDRLMEQFF. CDR3 sequence (DNA): TGTGCCAGCAGAATAAGATTCGATCGCTTAATGGAGCAGTTCTTC.

This chain joins TRBV5-1 and TRBJ2-5; 8 nucleotides align to TRBD2. CDR1 is SGHRS and CDR2 is YFSETQ in the germline V gene. The ends lost 4 bases at V and 0 bases at J; junction bases unmatched: 17. The CDR3 contains 19 residues. CDR3 amino acids: CASSPELRLAGGYQETQYF. The CDR3 DNA is TGCGCCAGCAGCCCGGAGCTCCGTCTAGCGGGCGGGTACCAAGAGACCCAGTACTTC.

The V and J genes are TRBV20-1 and TRBJ2-3; D possibly corresponds to TRBD1 (6 bases). The CDR3 is 14 amino acids. Germline CDR1 and CDR2: DFQATT and SNEGSKA (reference sequence). V was shortened by 4 bases and J by 1 base, with 12 bases between the two germline ends. CDR3 amino acids: CSATGATRTDTQYF. CDR3 in DNA: TGCAGTGCTACAGGGGCTACCCGCACAGATACGCAGTATTTT.

This sequence joins TRBV2 and TRBJ2-7; 7 bases align to TRBD1. The CDR3 runs 15 residues. Unmatched junction bases numbered 8, after V lost 6 bases and J lost 0 bases. CDR1 is SNHLY and CDR2 is FYNNEI in the germline V gene. As DNA, the CDR3 is TGTGCCAGCAGGGGATTCGACAGGGTCTCCTACGAGCAGTACTTC. It is translated as CASRGFDRVSYEQYF.

The CDR3 here is CSAKTGDQPQHF. DNA of the CDR3: TGCAGTGCAAAGACAGGTGATCAGCCCCAGCATTTT. The chain couples TRBV20-1 to TRBJ1-5; D possibly corresponds to TRBD1 (6 bases). Germline values: CDR1 DFQATT, CDR2 SNEGSKA (reference sequence). The CDR3 loop spans 12 amino acids. Trimming cost V 6 bases and J 5 bases, with 11 bases left between them.

This clonotype was found a few times. The chain recombines TRBV7-2 with TRBJ2-1; 8 bases match TRBD1. The CDR3 length is 15 residues. The ends lost 6 bases at V and 8 bases at J; junction bases unmatched: 12. Looked up from germline, CDR1 is SGHTA and CDR2 is FQGNSA. In DNA form, the CDR3 reads TGTGCCAGCAGACTCCGACAGGGGTCTACCCATGAGCAGTTCTTC. It yields the protein CASRLRQGSTHEQFF.

This clonotype occurred once. A much bigger clone sits one base away, suggesting this may be a read error. The chain carries TRBV4-1 and TRBJ2-7; tentatively, D is TRBD1 or TRBD2 (5 bases each). The V and J ends lost 4 bases and 12 bases respectively, with 25 bases between them. The CDR3 loop spans 15 amino acids. CDR1 MGHRA and CDR2 YSYEKL come from the germline V gene. The CDR3 reads CASSPRNGGPFLRYF. The CDR3 DNA is TGCGCCAGCAGCCCCCGTAATGGGGGACCCTTTTTGAGGTACTTC.

This chain uses TRBV18 with TRBJ2-5, with D perhaps TRBD2 (6 bases). In germline, CDR1 is KGHSH, CDR2 LQKENI. Trimming cost V 0 bases and J 2 bases, with 10 bases left between them. This CDR3 contains 15 residues. CDR3 loop: CASSPPGAGQETQYF. As DNA, the CDR3 is TGTGCCAGCTCACCACCCGGGGCGGGGCAAGAGACCCAGTACTTC.

This chain uses TRBV15 with TRBJ2-1, with D perhaps assigned TRBD1 or TRBD2 (5 bases each). The ends were cut back, 0 bases at V and 6 bases at J, with 15 bases in the middle. CDR3 length equals 16 residues. Germline CDR1 LNHNV, CDR2 YYDKDF (reference sequence). CDR3 sequence (DNA): TGTGCCACCAGCAGAGATGGGAGTATTGGGGCCAATGAGCAGTTCTTC. Its translation is CATSRDGSIGANEQFF.

This clonotype appeared a few times. The chain has TRBV11-2 and TRBJ1-1, with a weak D call TRBD1 (6 bases). Trimming stripped 5 bases from V and 5 bases from J, with 15 bases between. The CDR3 consists of 14 residues. The germline gives CDR1 SGHAT, CDR2 FQNNGV. CDR3 loop: CASSRGIGGTEAFF. In nucleotides, the CDR3 is TGTGCCAGCAGCCGAGGTATAGGGGGTACTGAAGCTTTCTTT. Based on the CDR3 plus reference TRBV11-2 and TRBJ1-1, the full variable domain is EAGVAQSPRYKIIEKRQSVAFWCNPISGHATLYWYQQILGQGPKLLIQFQNNGVVDDSQLPKDRFSAERLKGVDSTLKIQPAKLEDSAVYLCASSRGIGGTEAFFGQGTRLTVV.

This clonotype showed up just a few times. CDR3 nucleotides: TGTGCCATCAGTGTTGGGGGGACCTCCTACGAGCAGTACTTC. Its protein is CAISVGGTSYEQYF. The gene calls are TRBV10-3 and TRBJ2-7, with D perhaps matching TRBD2 (6 bases). Looked up from germline, CDR1 is ENHRY and CDR2 is SYGVKD. V dropped 4 bases and J dropped 0 bases, with 10 bases sitting between them. The CDR3 is made up of 14 amino acids.

This clonotype was seen ten or more times. The chain is built from TRBV5-5 and TRBJ2-1, with D possibly being TRBD1 or TRBD2 (5 bases each). V was shortened by 1 base and J by 3 bases, with 8 bases between the two germline ends. Germline V gene data show CDR1 as SGHKS and CDR2 as YYEKEE (reference sequence). This CDR3 spans 14 amino acids. The CDR3 protein is CASSLWGFYNEQFF. As DNA, the CDR3 is TGTGCCAGCAGCTTGTGGGGGTTCTACAATGAGCAGTTCTTC. The whole variable domain, filled in from reference TRBV5-5 and TRBJ2-1, reads DAGVTQSPTHLIKTRGQQVTLRCSPISGHKSVSWYQQVLGQGPQFIFQYYEKEERGRGNFPDRFSARQFPNYSSELNVNALLLGDSALYLCASSLWGFYNEQFFGPGTRLTVL.